The rows below give T cell receptor beta chains drawn from one sample of a study of blood T cells in healthy people across ages. TCRdb used MiXCR to reprocess the 5' RACE reads, holding one entry per CDR3 protein. Here the sample spans around 990,000 distinct CDR3 sequences, approximately 38% being singletons. Sequenced sample: blood. The receptor set was obtained from a man younger than 35 in good health. Both conserved end residues are part of each CDR3.

j_call | v_call | cdr3_aa
TRBJ1-5 | TRBV4-3 | CASSQAQSQPQHF
TRBJ1-6 | TRBV4-3 | CASRPTGSSYNSPLHF
TRBJ1-1 | TRBV20-1 | CSARGTGAREAFF
TRBJ2-5 | TRBV11-3 | CASSLDSAGGSPEQYF
TRBJ2-7 | TRBV27 | CASSLRGAPIGEQYF
TRBJ2-3 | TRBV10-3 | CAMSGGTSSTDTQYF
NA | TRBV5-1 | CASSPTASSYNEQYF
TRBJ2-1 | TRBV6-5 | CASRMTGEGEQFF
TRBJ1-1 | TRBV12-3/TRBV12-4 | CASSLGGQGKDTEAFF
TRBJ2-1 | TRBV5-6 | CASTYLAGGPNEQFF
TRBJ2-1 | TRBV5-1 | CASSLGISGGLNEQFF
TRBJ1-1 | TRBV10-3 | CAISEIPNTEAFF
TRBJ1-2 | TRBV5-1 | CASSLDVWVANYGYTF
TRBJ1-2 | TRBV14 | CASSQDRGPDGYTF
TRBJ2-3 | TRBV20-1 | CSAREGRTDTQYF
TRBJ2-3 | TRBV20-1 | CSCSSGGSNTQYF
TRBJ1-1 | TRBV4-1 | CASSGPHANRNTEAFF
TRBJ2-5 | TRBV5-1 | CASQRRAGDLQETQYF
TRBJ1-5 | TRBV4-1 | CASSQQGLGQPQHF
TRBJ2-4 | TRBV12-3/TRBV12-4 | CASSSGSRQIAKNIQYF
TRBJ2-7 | TRBV28 | CASTTQGLEQYF
TRBJ2-3 | TRBV3-1 | CACEGGGIRTDTQYF
NA | TRBV28 | CAGRSGPTEQYF
TRBJ2-1 | TRBV12-3/TRBV12-4 | CASSLAGWGLKDNEQFF
TRBJ2-7 | TRBV19 | CATQAGAGHDYEQYF
TRBJ2-7 | TRBV28 | CASRDGPGGDRYEQYF
TRBJ2-2 | TRBV2 | CASKESATNTGELFF
TRBJ1-1 | TRBV4-3 | CASSRGHTNTEAFF
TRBJ1-2 | TRBV6-5 | CASSYTLTGLNYGYTF
TRBJ2-1 | TRBV5-1 | CASSSGSMDNEQFF
TRBJ2-5 | TRBV12-3/TRBV12-4 | CASSSGREETQYF
TRBJ1-2 | TRBV25-1 | CASSDHGTPKRGYTF
TRBJ2-1 | TRBV9 | CASSPSGQGNEQFF
TRBJ1-1 | TRBV20-1 | CSATPTRVEAFF
TRBJ1-1 | TRBV29-1 | CSVERTANTEAFF
TRBJ2-5 | TRBV3-1 | CASSRPSFQETQYF
TRBJ2-6 | TRBV6-2/TRBV6-3 | CASSYHTGTGLSGANVLTF
TRBJ2-5 | TRBV27 | CASTMTSGAGNEQYF
TRBJ2-1 | TRBV6-5 | CASSYPGLGYNEQFF
TRBJ1-2 | TRBV28 | CASSGGQRNYGYTF
TRBJ2-1 | TRBV7-2 | CASSHTGTGSNNEQFF